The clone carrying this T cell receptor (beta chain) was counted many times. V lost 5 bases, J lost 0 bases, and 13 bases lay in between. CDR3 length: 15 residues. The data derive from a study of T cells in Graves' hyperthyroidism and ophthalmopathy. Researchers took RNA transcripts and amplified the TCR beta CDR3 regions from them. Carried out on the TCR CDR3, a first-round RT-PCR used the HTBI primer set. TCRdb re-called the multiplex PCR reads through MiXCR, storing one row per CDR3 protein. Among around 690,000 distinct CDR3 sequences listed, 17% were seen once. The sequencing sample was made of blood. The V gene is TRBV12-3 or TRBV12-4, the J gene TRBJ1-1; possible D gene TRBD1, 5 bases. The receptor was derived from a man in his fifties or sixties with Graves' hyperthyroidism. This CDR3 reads CASSPRQSMNTEAFF. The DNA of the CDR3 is TGTGCCAGCAGTCCCAGACAGAGCATGAACACTGAAGCTTTCTTT.